The 23 T cell receptor beta chains in this list originate from one sample, sequenced in a study of sequential checkpoint blockade in melanoma. TCRdb keeps only in-frame clones here, not all; method: immunoSEQ multiplex PCR. Of over 10,000 clones listed, 25% to 35% are singletons. Noted treatment: randomized to nivolumab then ipilimumab (arm A) or the reverse (arm B). Sample: tumor tissue (inferred from file names), taken from a patient given nivolumab and ipilimumab in sequence. The receptors shown here come from a human donor with melanoma.

The J gene is TRBJ1-4, the V gene TRBV18; no clear D gene. The CDR3 consists of 13 residues. Germline V gene lookup returns CDR1 KGHSH and CDR2 LQKENI. V was clipped by 0 bases and J by 16 bases, with 15 bases between them. CDR3 coding DNA: TGTGCCAGCTCACCACCCGGTGGAGGACCGCAGTTTTTT. This encodes CASSPPGGGPQFF.

The chain recombines TRBV10-2 with TRBJ2-7, with D perhaps matching TRBD2 (5 bases). The germline CDR1 and CDR2 sequences are WSHSY and SAAADI. V lost 6 bases, J lost 0 bases, and 15 bases lay in between. This CDR3 has 15 residues. CDR3 nucleotide sequence: TGCGCCAGCAGGTCTTTGGCGGGTTACTCCTACGAGCAGTACTTC. Amino acids: CASRSLAGYSYEQYF.

V gene TRBV11-3 combines with J gene TRBJ2-5, with 7 bases fitting TRBD1. The CDR3 runs 14 residues. Per germline, CDR1 SGHNT and CDR2 YENEEA. V trimming: 4 bases; J trimming: 5 bases; junction bases outside the gene matches: 7. The chain's CDR3 is CASSSQGRGETQYF. The CDR3 DNA reads TGTGCCAGCAGCTCACAGGGGAGAGGCGAGACCCAGTACTTC.

A few counts support this clone. V and J are TRBV11-3 and TRBJ2-7; 11 nucleotides agree with TRBD2. V lost 4 bases to trimming and J lost 3 bases; unmatched junction nucleotides: 2. From germline, CDR1 is SGHNT and CDR2 YENEEA. The CDR3 contains 14 residues. The CDR3 loop is CASSSLAGVYEQYF. CDR3 DNA sequence: TGTGCCAGCAGCTCACTAGCGGGAGTCTACGAGCAGTACTTC.

This clone was picked up a small number of times. The chain is built from TRBV28 and TRBJ2-2; possible D gene TRBD2, 6 bases. In germline, CDR1 is MDHEN, CDR2 SYDVKM. V shed 6 bases and J shed 5 bases, with 13 bases lying between them. This CDR3 has 14 amino acids. The chain's CDR3 is CASRPTGATGELFF. The CDR3 DNA reads as TGTGCCAGCAGACCTACGGGAGCTACCGGGGAGCTGTTTTTT.

The chain uses TRBV11-3 and TRBJ1-2; no clear D. CDR3 size: 14 residues. Deletions cut 0 bases from V and 0 bases from J, with 5 bases between. CDR1 is SGHNT, CDR2 YENEEA, per germline. The CDR3 region has the DNA TGTGCCAGCAGCTTAGAAGATACTAACTATGGCTACACCTTC. Amino acids: CASSLEDTNYGYTF. Using reference TRBV11-3 and TRBJ1-2 for the parts outside the CDR3, the full variable domain is EAGVVQSPRYKIIEKKQPVAFWCNPISGHNTLYWYLQNLGQGPELLIRYENEEAVDDSQLPKDRFSAERLKGVDSTLKIQPAELGDSAVYLCASSLEDTNYGYTFGSGTRLTVV.

This clone occurred a few times. This sequence joins TRBV6-8 and TRBJ1-1, with 7 bases aligning to TRBD1. CDR3 length equals 13 residues. Trimming took 4 bases from V and 5 from J; bases not matched to a gene: 4. Germline loops: CDR1 MNHGY, CDR2 SAAAGT. CDR3 residues: CASSFDRVTEAFF. Written as DNA, the CDR3 is TGTGCCAGCAGTTTCGACAGGGTGACTGAAGCTTTCTTT.

CDR3 sequence: CASAGTSGRVTGELFF. Here the CDR3 DNA reads TGTGCCAGCGCCGGGACTAGTGGGAGGGTAACCGGGGAGCTGTTTTTT. The V call is TRBV6-8, the J call TRBJ2-2; TRBD2 aligns across 8 bases. The trim removed 8 bases at V and 5 bases at J, leaving 13 bases unmatched. Germline V lookup: CDR1 MNHGY, CDR2 SAAAGT. This CDR3 is built from 16 residues.

This sequence joins TRBV5-1 and TRBJ2-1, with 7 bases matching TRBD1. Germline V gene lookup returns CDR1 SGHRS and CDR2 YFSETQ. The CDR3 has 17 residues. V lost 2 bases, J lost 10 bases, and 18 bases stayed unmatched. The CDR3 nucleotides are TGCGCCAGCAGCTTCCTGGACAGGCCTAGTCCTACGTGGGAGCAGTTCTTC. Translating gives CASSFLDRPSPTWEQFF.

This chain uses TRBV6-7 with TRBJ2-7; no clear D gene. Being an ORF, TRBV6-7 has a function that is uncertain. The CDR3 spans 11 residues. V dropped 6 bases and J dropped 5 bases, with 8 bases sitting between them. CDR3 DNA sequence: TGTGCCAGCAGGGAGAGCCACGAGCAGTACTTC. It yields the protein CASRESHEQYF.

The sample holds a few counts of this clone. A base went unread or is ambiguous, so its residue is labelled X. V usage is TRBV28 and J usage is TRBJ1-2; D call uncertain. The CDR3 is 19 amino acids. With 4 bases removed from V and 5 bases from J, the gap between germline ends came to 29 bases. Per germline, CDR1 MDHEN and CDR2 SYDVKM. The CDR3 reads CASSSPPAXYSLTRYGYTF. The CDR3 bases are TGTGCCAGCAGTTCCCCTCCAGCTRGGTACTCCCTAACTCGGTATGGCTACACCTTC.

The V call is TRBV6-8, the J call TRBJ2-7; 10 bases are shared with TRBD2. Germline CDR1 reads MNHGY; CDR2 reads SAAAGT. V lost 2 bases, J lost 7 bases, and 8 bases stayed unmatched. CDR3 length: 15 residues. In DNA form, the CDR3 reads TGTGCCAGCAGTTACCGGGCTAGCGGGAGTGGGGAGCAGTACTTC. Amino acids: CASSYRASGSGEQYF.

This chain uses TRBV5-1 with TRBJ2-7, with 8 bases identical to TRBD1. The CDR3 extends over 15 amino acids. J lost 0 bases, V lost 4 bases, and 6 bases had no gene match. The germline V gene has CDR1 SGHRS and CDR2 YFSETQ. Here the CDR3 reads CASSPRQGSSYEQYF. CDR3 DNA: TGCGCCAGCAGCCCCCGACAGGGGAGCTCCTACGAGCAGTACTTC.

This clone was observed many times. V and J are TRBV11-3 and TRBJ1-2; D may be TRBD1 (6 bases). In germline, CDR1 is SGHNT, CDR2 YENEEA. V lost 4 bases and J lost 4, with 16 bases in between. The CDR3 totals 15 residues. The CDR3 here is CASSSNSDSFYGYTF. Here the CDR3 DNA reads TGTGCCAGCAGCTCTAATTCGGACAGTTTCTATGGCTACACCTTC. The whole variable domain, remainder taken from reference TRBV11-3 and TRBJ1-2, is EAGVVQSPRYKIIEKKQPVAFWCNPISGHNTLYWYLQNLGQGPELLIRYENEEAVDDSQLPKDRFSAERLKGVDSTLKIQPAELGDSAVYLCASSSNSDSFYGYTFGSGTRLTVV.

The CDR3 sequence: CASSTDGSGEAFF. Written as DNA, the CDR3 is TGTGCCAGCAGTACTGATGGTTCGGGGGAGGCTTTCTTT. The rearrangement joins TRBV6-8 to TRBJ1-1, with D possibly matching TRBD1 (5 bases). Germline CDR1 MNHGY, CDR2 SAAAGT. The CDR3 contains 13 residues. V lost 5 bases, J lost 11 bases, and 18 bases lay in between.

This clone was counted ten times or more. The chain employs TRBV11-3 and TRBJ2-5; no firm D call. This CDR3 spans 16 amino acids. Trimming stripped 3 bases from V and 4 bases from J, with 18 bases between. CDR1 is SGHNT, CDR2 YENEEA, per germline. CDR3 sequence: CASSFQPKTLGETQYF. The CDR3, as DNA: TGTGCCAGCAGCTTCCAACCGAAAACCCTCGGAGAGACCCAGTACTTC.

The chain recombines TRBV5-1 with TRBJ2-4; D might be TRBD2 (6 bases). Trimming stripped 1 base from V and 8 bases from J, with 13 bases between. Germline V lookup: CDR1 SGHRS, CDR2 YFSETQ. The length of the CDR3 is 14 residues. CDR3 nucleotides: TGCGCCAGCAGCTTGCAGGATACGGGAGACATTCAGTACTTC. Its protein product is CASSLQDTGDIQYF. Filled out from reference TRBV5-1 and TRBJ2-4, the complete variable domain reads KAGVTQTPRYLIKTRGQQVTLSCSPISGHRSVSWYQQTPGQGLQFLFEYFSETQRNKGNFPGRFSGRQFSNSRSEMNVSTLELGDSALYLCASSLQDTGDIQYFGAGTRLSVL.

The V call is TRBV19, the J call TRBJ1-2, with D perhaps matching TRBD1 (5 bases). Trimming removed 7 bases from V and 1 base from J, with 13 bases in between. Germline V lookup: CDR1 LNHDA, CDR2 SQIVND (reference sequence). The CDR3 extends over 14 amino acids. In nucleotides, the CDR3 is TGTGCCAGTAAATCTACAGGCTATAACTATGGCTACACCTTC. Amino acid sequence: CASKSTGYNYGYTF.

The rearrangement links TRBV11-3 to TRBJ2-7; D perhaps matches TRBD1 (6 bases). There are 14 residues in the CDR3. Germline values: CDR1 SGHNT, CDR2 YENEEA. V was trimmed by 1 base and J by 0 bases, leaving 7 bases between them. CDR3 DNA: TGTGCCAGCAGCTTAGGGACAGCCTCCTACGAGCAGTACTTC. Translation: CASSLGTASYEQYF.

The sample holds one count of this clone. The gene calls are TRBV19 and TRBJ1-1; D uncertain. V shed 4 bases and J shed 1 base, with 13 bases lying between them. Germline-derived CDR1 and CDR2 are LNHDA and SQIVND (reference sequence). The CDR3 has 15 residues. The CDR3 here is CASSTAQTPNTEAFF. Here the CDR3 DNA reads TGTGCCAGTAGTACGGCTCAGACCCCGAACACTGAAGCTTTCTTT. The full variable domain, its missing parts supplied by reference TRBV19 and TRBJ1-1, is DGGITQSPKYLFRKEGQNVTLSCEQNLNHDAMYWYRQDPGQGLRLIYYSQIVNDFQKGDIAEGYSVSREKKESFPLTVTSAQKNPTAFYLCASSTAQTPNTEAFFGQGTRLTVV.

A few counts support this clone. J is TRBJ2-1 and V is TRBV6-8, with D maybe TRBD2 (5 bases). V lost 7 bases to trimming and J lost 3 bases, with 10 bases between them. In germline, CDR1 is MNHGY, CDR2 SAAAGT. The CDR3 length is 13 residues. CDR3 nucleotide sequence: TGTGCCAGCACCGGACTTGGCTACAATGAGCAGTTCTTC. It translates to CASTGLGYNEQFF.

This chain joins TRBV19 and TRBJ2-5; possibly TRBD1 or TRBD2 for D (7 bases each). The CDR3 has 15 residues. Germline assignment: CDR1 LNHDA and CDR2 SQIVND (reference sequence). Trimming left V 5 bases short and J 2 bases short, with 15 bases between. The CDR3 DNA reads as TGTGCCAGTAGTGGGGGAGGGACAGCACAAGAGACCCAGTACTTC. Translated: CASSGGGTAQETQYF. Looking up the rest from reference TRBV19 and TRBJ2-5 gives the full variable domain: DGGITQSPKYLFRKEGQNVTLSCEQNLNHDAMYWYRQDPGQGLRLIYYSQIVNDFQKGDIAEGYSVSREKKESFPLTVTSAQKNPTAFYLCASSGGGTAQETQYFGPGTRLLVL.

The table lists this clone with a few counts. The chain combines TRBV12-5 with TRBJ1-1; D may be TRBD1 (6 bases). The V gene lost 8 bases and the J gene lost 1 base, with 11 bases spanning the gap. Germline values: CDR1 LGHNT, CDR2 FRNRAP. The CDR3 covers 13 residues. The DNA of the CDR3 is TGTGCTAGTACAGGGTCGTGGAACACTGAAGCTTTCTTT. It specifies CASTGSWNTEAFF.